Below are 27 T cell receptor beta chains sequenced from a single sample in a study of T cells after yellow fever vaccination. From the 5' RACE reads, TCRdb called clonotypes with MiXCR, one entry per CDR3 protein. Here the sample spans under 300,000 distinct CDR3 sequences, around 13% being singletons. Sequenced material: CD4+ T cells sorted from PBMCs, taken 45 days after the yellow fever booster vaccination. The source is a man aged 30 to 39 who received the YFV17D yellow fever vaccine.

This clonotype was picked up many times. The DNA for the CDR3 is TGTGCCAGCCACGAGCTAGCGGGAATGAATGAGCAGTTCTTC. Translated, it gives CASHELAGMNEQFF. The rearrangement uses TRBV6-2 or TRBV6-3 and TRBJ2-1; 9 nucleotides match TRBD2. The CDR3 is 14 residues long. V gave up 8 bases and J gave up 7 bases; unmatched junction bases: 9. Per germline, CDR1 MNHEY and CDR2 SVGEGT.

The J gene is TRBJ2-5, the V gene TRBV5-1; the match to TRBD2 covers 7 bases. CDR1 SGHRS and CDR2 YFSETQ come from the germline V gene. J was trimmed by 2 bases and V by 5 bases; bases with no gene match: 3. This CDR3 region has 13 residues. In nucleotides, the CDR3 is TGCGCCAGCAGATTGCGGGAGCAAGAGACCCAGTACTTC. This sequence encodes CASRLREQETQYF. Drawing the rest from reference TRBV5-1 and TRBJ2-5, the complete variable domain is KAGVTQTPRYLIKTRGQQVTLSCSPISGHRSVSWYQQTPGQGLQFLFEYFSETQRNKGNFPGRFSGRQFSNSRSEMNVSTLELGDSALYLCASRLREQETQYFGPGTRLLVL.

Details on this clonotype: This may arise from a read error, as a much more abundant clone is one base away. This chain joins TRBV12-3 or TRBV12-4 and TRBJ2-1; 11 bases agree with TRBD2. The CDR3 has 16 residues. CDR3 in amino acids: CASSFRLAGIYYERFF. The CDR3 coding sequence is TGTGCCAGCAGTTTCCGACTAGCGGGAATCTACTATGAGCGGTTCTTC.

This clonotype appeared a few times. This chain connects TRBV4-3 to TRBJ2-2; TRBD2 agrees at 10 bases. The V gene's germline CDR1 is LGHNA and CDR2 YSLEER. CDR3 length: 18 amino acids. V shed 3 bases and J 7 bases; nucleotides not matched to a gene: 14. The CDR3 DNA reads as TGCGCCAGCAGCCAGGAACTCTCTAGCGGGAGATCGATCGGGGAGCTGTTTTTT. Protein product: CASSQELSSGRSIGELFF.

The sample holds a few counts of this clonotype. The chain combines TRBV20-1 with TRBJ2-7; 11 bases fit TRBD2. CDR3 size: 17 residues. Germline loops: CDR1 DFQATT, CDR2 SNEGSKA (reference sequence). V trimming: 1 base; J trimming: 3 bases; junction bases outside the gene matches: 11. The CDR3 protein is CSARARIAGGPSYEQYF. In DNA form, the CDR3 reads TGCAGTGCTAGAGCCCGGATAGCGGGAGGGCCTAGCTACGAGCAGTACTTC.

This clonotype was detected only a few times. The rearrangement uses TRBV4-3 and TRBJ2-7, with D possibly being TRBD1 or TRBD2 (6 bases each). Germline assignment: CDR1 LGHNA and CDR2 YSLEER. The V gene lost 4 bases and the J gene lost 6 bases, with 22 bases spanning the gap. The CDR3 is 16 residues long. CDR3 sequence: CASSRGTGSRGGEQYF. CDR3 bases: TGCGCCAGCAGCCGAGGAACAGGGTCCAGGGGAGGCGAGCAGTACTTC.

The rearrangement uses TRBV4-3 and TRBJ2-3, with D unclear. Germline CDR1 LGHNA, CDR2 YSLEER. The CDR3 length is 13 residues. V lost 0 bases and J lost 8, with 9 bases in between. Written as DNA, the CDR3 is TGCGCCAGCAGCCAAGAGAGTGCTGGTACGCAGTATTTT. It yields the protein CASSQESAGTQYF.

The chain combines TRBV20-1 with TRBJ2-7, with D perhaps matching TRBD2 (7 bases). Germline V gene data show CDR1 as DFQATT and CDR2 as SNEGSKA (reference sequence). The CDR3 loop spans 14 amino acids. V was trimmed by 2 bases and J by 5 bases, leaving 16 bases between them. The CDR3 DNA reads as TGCAGTGCTAGATCTGGTCGGGGGGCCGACGAGCAGTACTTC. Translating gives CSARSGRGADEQYF.

This clonotype has a handful of counts. The chain combines TRBV23-1 with TRBJ2-7; D remains ambiguous. TRBV23-1 carries the ORF label, with uncertain function. The germline V and J ends were trimmed by 0 bases and 9 bases, with 12 bases remaining between them. The CDR3 totals 13 residues. For the CDR3, the DNA is TGCGCCAGCAGTCAATCAGTACTTAATGGGCAGTACTTC. It translates to CASSQSVLNGQYF.

The chain uses TRBV7-2 and TRBJ2-3; 9 positions match TRBD1. Looked up from germline, CDR1 is SGHTA and CDR2 is FQGNSA. The CDR3 consists of 15 residues. The V and J ends lost 5 bases and 1 base, in that order; junction bases with no gene match: 4. CDR3 sequence: CASSDWTGGTDTQYF. As DNA, the CDR3 is TGTGCCAGCAGCGACTGGACAGGGGGCACAGATACGCAGTATTTT.

This chain uses TRBV7-8 with TRBJ2-3; 8 bases fit TRBD2. There are 15 residues in the CDR3. Trimming removed 5 bases from V and 2 bases from J; junction bases left unmatched: 6. Germline CDR1 and CDR2: SGHVS and FQNEAQ. The CDR3 spells CASSPKRENTDTQYF. The CDR3 DNA reads as TGTGCCAGCAGCCCCAAGCGGGAGAACACAGATACGCAGTATTTT.

This chain connects TRBV5-6 to TRBJ1-6; 8 bases map to TRBD1. Germline CDR1 and CDR2: SGHDT and YYEEEE. This CDR3 is built from 14 residues. Trimming removed 4 bases from V and 7 bases from J; junction bases left unmatched: 4. In DNA form, the CDR3 reads TGTGCCAGCAGCGCCGGACAGGGAAATTCACCCCTCCACTTT. Encoded protein: CASSAGQGNSPLHF.

This clonotype occurred a few times. This rearrangement joins TRBV20-1 to TRBJ2-5, with D tentatively TRBD2 (7 bases). CDR3 length: 15 amino acids. Germline-derived CDR1 and CDR2 are DFQATT and SNEGSKA (reference sequence). Trimming left V 1 base short and J 9 bases short, with 21 bases between. The CDR3 loop is CSARGYGGRDGAQYF. CDR3 coding DNA: TGCAGTGCTAGAGGTTACGGGGGGCGCGATGGGGCCCAGTACTTC.

The chain combines TRBV28 with TRBJ1-5, with 10 bases lining up with TRBD1. There are 16 residues in the CDR3. CDR1 and CDR2 from the germline V gene are MDHEN and SYDVKM. V lost 4 bases and J lost 2; bases outside the gene matches: 5. The CDR3 nucleotides are TGTGCCAGCAGTTCTTCCGGGACAGGGGGCAATCAGCCCCAGCATTTT. It specifies CASSSSGTGGNQPQHF.

In its sample, this clonotype was seen a few times. The chain carries TRBV20-1 and TRBJ1-1; D remains unclear. V was pared by 6 bases and J by 1 base, with 12 bases between. The CDR3 is 13 residues long. Germline loops: CDR1 DFQATT, CDR2 SNEGSKA (reference sequence). The CDR3, as DNA: TGCAGTGCCGTTAAAGGACGGAACACTGAAGCTTTCTTT. Protein sequence: CSAVKGRNTEAFF.

This clonotype was found a few times. The chain has TRBV29-1 and TRBJ2-5; TRBD2 matches at 16 bases. This CDR3 is built from 16 residues. V was clipped by 6 bases and J by 5 bases; unmatched bases: 9. From germline, CDR1 is SQVTM and CDR2 ANQGSEA. CDR3 sequence: CSVAGTSGRVEETQYF. The CDR3 DNA is TGCAGCGTCGCCGGGACTAGCGGGAGGGTGGAGGAGACCCAGTACTTC.

This clonotype was seen a handful of times. The chain combines TRBV9 with TRBJ2-3, with TRBD2 matching over 10 bases. From germline, CDR1 is SGDLS and CDR2 YYNGEE. The CDR3 is made up of 17 amino acids. The V gene end was trimmed by 0 bases and the J gene end by 2 bases; junction bases not matched to a gene: 6. The CDR3 DNA sequence: TGTGCCAGCAGCGTAGCCAGCGGGAGGGAACCCACAGATACGCAGTATTTT. This gives the protein CASSVASGREPTDTQYF.

The genes are TRBV20-1 and TRBJ2-3, with 13 bases identical to TRBD2. With 2 bases clipped from V and 6 bases from J, the junction kept 5 bases outside the gene matches. This CDR3 contains 15 residues. Germline V CDR1 and CDR2: DFQATT, SNEGSKA (reference sequence). DNA for the CDR3: TGCAGTGCTAGAACTAGCGGGAGGGCCAGGGATACGCAGTATTTT. This sequence encodes CSARTSGRARDTQYF.

This chain connects TRBV5-1 to TRBJ2-4; D gene ambiguous. The length of the CDR3 is 16 residues. V was pared by 1 base and J by 2 bases, with 13 bases between. CDR1 and CDR2 from the germline V gene are SGHRS and YFSETQ. CDR3 region: CASSLRSTLTKNIQYF. CDR3 DNA sequence: TGCGCCAGCAGCTTGAGAAGCACTCTGACCAAAAACATTCAGTACTTC. The whole variable domain, remainder taken from reference TRBV5-1 and TRBJ2-4, is KAGVTQTPRYLIKTRGQQVTLSCSPISGHRSVSWYQQTPGQGLQFLFEYFSETQRNKGNFPGRFSGRQFSNSRSEMNVSTLELGDSALYLCASSLRSTLTKNIQYFGAGTRLSVL.

This clonotype has a handful of counts. J is TRBJ2-2 and V is TRBV7-2, with D possibly matching TRBD2 (5 bases). Trimming took 0 bases from V and 2 from J, leaving 7 bases between them. The CDR3 is 15 residues long. Per the germline V gene, CDR1 is SGHTA and CDR2 is FQGNSA. This chain's CDR3 is CASSLADSNTGELFF. In nucleotides, the CDR3 is TGTGCCAGCAGCTTAGCGGACTCCAACACCGGGGAGCTGTTTTTT. The entire variable domain, with the rest obtained from reference TRBV7-2 and TRBJ2-2, is as follows: GAGVSQSPSNKVTEKGKDVELRCDPISGHTALYWYRQSLGQGLEFLIYFQGNSAPDKSGLPSDRFSAERTGGSVSTLTIQRTQQEDSAVYLCASSLADSNTGELFFGEGSRLTVL.

A remark on this clonotype: This could be a read error, since a much larger clone is one nucleotide away. V usage is TRBV2 and J usage is TRBJ2-4; D is unclear. Trimming pared 4 bases from V and 6 bases from J, leaving 13 bases between. The CDR3 extends over 14 amino acids. CDR1 SNHLY and CDR2 FYNNEI come from the germline V gene. CDR3 loop: CASSVIEVRNIQYF. CDR3 coding DNA: TGTGCCAGCAGTGTGATCGAGGTTCGAAACATTCAGTACTTC.

The chain uses TRBV19 and TRBJ1-1, with TRBD1 matching 7 bases. Unmatched junction bases numbered 2, after V lost 3 bases and J lost 1 base. There are 14 residues in the CDR3. Germline lookup yields CDR1 LNHDA and CDR2 SQIVND (reference sequence). The CDR3 is CASSMGQSNTEAFF. The DNA for the CDR3 is TGTGCCAGTAGTATGGGACAGTCGAACACTGAAGCTTTCTTT.

In this sample, this clonotype turned up a few times. This sequence joins TRBV5-1 and TRBJ1-2; D unresolved. V was pared by 4 bases and J by 1 base, with 8 bases between. This CDR3 comprises 13 residues. Germline assignment: CDR1 SGHRS and CDR2 YFSETQ. CDR3 residues: CASSASVNYGYTF. DNA of the CDR3: TGCGCCAGCAGCGCCAGCGTTAACTATGGCTACACCTTC.

This sequence joins TRBV5-1 and TRBJ2-7; TRBD1 matches at 7 bases. The CDR3 consists of 15 residues. Unmatched junction bases numbered 6, after V lost 0 bases and J lost 3 bases. Germline V gene sequence: CDR1 SGHRS, CDR2 YFSETQ. In nucleotides, the CDR3 is TGCGCCAGCAGCTTGGCCGGGACAGAGGTCTACGAGCAGTACTTC. This codes for CASSLAGTEVYEQYF.

The chain is built from TRBV29-1 and TRBJ2-5; 11 nucleotides line up with TRBD2. CDR1 and CDR2 from the germline V gene are SQVTM and ANQGSEA. This CDR3 has 16 residues. V was clipped by 5 bases and J by 1 base; unmatched bases: 9. Here the CDR3 DNA reads TGCAGCGTTCATAGCGGGAGGGCCCGAAGCCAAGAGACCCAGTACTTC. It is translated as CSVHSGRARSQETQYF.

This clonotype occurred many times. This chain links TRBV5-6 with TRBJ2-7; D is uncertain. The CDR3 loop spans 16 amino acids. Between the trimmed V and J ends, which lost 0 bases and 2 bases, there was a span of 15 bases. Germline assignment: CDR1 SGHDT and CDR2 YYEEEE. The DNA of the CDR3 is TGTGCCAGCAGCTTGGCAACTAAGACACTTACCTACGAGCAGTACTTC. Its translation is CASSLATKTLTYEQYF.

This chain joins TRBV7-2 and TRBJ2-7, with 7 bases fitting TRBD1. CDR3 length: 14 residues. The germline CDR1 and CDR2 sequences are SGHTA and FQGNSA. The ends lost 1 base at V and 7 bases at J; junction bases unmatched: 7. The CDR3 DNA follows: TGTGCCAGCAGCTTAGAACAGGGGCTGGGGGAGCAGTACTTC. Translated: CASSLEQGLGEQYF.